Listed below are T cell receptor beta chains from one sample, sequenced in a study of T cell responses to AZD1222 COVID-19 vaccine. Produced via immunoSEQ multiplex PCR; TCRdb's table is partial and in-frame only. The sample lists about 100,000 clones, roughly 87% occurring once. Sequenced here: peripheral blood, sampled on day 0 of AZD1222 vaccination. Source of these receptors: an adult in good health. Both conserved end residues are trimmed from each CDR3.

v_call	cdr3_length	j_call	cdr3_aa
TRBV2	13	TRBJ1-2	ASNQDRGLNYGYT
TRBV27	11	TRBJ1-2	ASRPTGIHGYT
TRBV7-8	12	TRBJ2-7	ASSGQGGASEQY
TRBV6-5	11	TRBJ1-1	ASSSGGNTEAF
TRBV6-2/TRBV6-3	15	TRBJ1-5	ASSMRDRTYSNQPQH
TRBV12-3/TRBV12-4	10	TRBJ1-2	ASSFMGYGYT
TRBV3-1/TRBV3-2	13	TRBJ2-5	ASRLSGRPGETQY
TRBV2	11	TRBJ2-1	ASKASLNNEQF
TRBV19	14	TRBJ2-3	ASSKTVTGSTDTQY
TRBV3-1/TRBV3-2	10	TRBJ2-7	ASSQVGGEQY
TRBV5-4	14	TRBJ1-1	ASSWDRARMNTEAF
TRBV12-3/TRBV12-4	11	TRBJ1-2	ASRPTADYGYT
TRBV19	10	TRBJ1-4	ASSVNGEKLF
TRBV6-5	11	TRBJ1-2	ASRRGQGSGYT
TRBV10-2	10	TRBJ2-7	AILTENYEQY
TRBV19	14	TRBJ2-1	ASRLAGGNSYNEQF
TRBV5-8	15	TRBJ2-2	ASSLLSGSANTGELF
TRBV6-5	12	TRBJ1-2	ASNQGIGNYGYT
TRBV5-1	13	TRBJ2-1	ASSLEGTTYNEQF
TRBV5-4	13	TRBJ1-1	ASSYRGLGNTEAF
TRBV18	11	TRBJ2-6	ASSSSGANVLT
TRBV5-1	11	TRBJ2-1	ASSLPSGNEQF